This T cell receptor (beta chain) stems from a study of shared clonotypes between healthy human individuals. CDR1 and CDR2 from the germline V gene are SGHRS and YFSETQ. Between the trimmed V and J ends, which lost 0 bases and 0 bases, there was a span of 4 bases. CDR3 size: 14 residues. Profiled with immunoSEQ multiplex PCR; TCRdb holds only in-frame clones, not every one. Of more than 1.2 million clones in the sample, approximately 98.5% were seen once. General study points: Rarefaction indicated that sorted-subset sequencing remained incomplete although depth was large.

As to this clone: Its cognate antigen is unknown. The same CDR3 also results from other DNA sequences found in this sample.

The sequencing sample was made of naive CD4+ T cells sorted from blood. The subset was: CD45RA+ positively selected. The V call is TRBV5-1, the J call TRBJ1-3, with D unresolved. This TCR derives from a man aged 25 to 40 in good health. The CDR3 reads CASSLAGSGNTIYF. The DNA of the CDR3 is TGCGCCAGCAGCTTGGCCGGCTCTGGAAACACCATATATTTT.